The 10 T cell receptor beta chains reported below all come from one sample, sequenced in a study of breast tumors, draining lymph nodes, adjacent tissues. Samples came from axillary lymph nodes draining the breast cancer. MiXCR, applied by TCRdb to the multiplex PCR reads, yields one record per CDR3 protein. This sample has about 140,000 distinct CDR3 sequences, with under 25% found just once. Sequencing was performed on axillary lymph node tissue. The source is a female donor with breast cancer. Some clones in this sample may be carry-over from other donors' samples.

This clonotype was observed at least ten times. The chain carries TRBV2 and TRBJ2-3; 7 nucleotides align to TRBD2. The J segment lost 3 bases and the V segment lost 7 bases, leaving 7 bases of the junction unmatched. Germline values: CDR1 SNHLY, CDR2 FYNNEI. CDR3 size: 14 residues. As DNA, the CDR3 is TGTGCCAGCAAGGCGGGACTACCAACAGATACGCAGTATTTT. Translating gives CASKAGLPTDTQYF.

There are a few counts of this clonotype. The chain employs TRBV6-1 and TRBJ1-5; D ambiguous. CDR1 and CDR2 from the germline V gene are MNHNS and SASEGT. Trimming stripped 4 bases from V and 5 bases from J, with 9 bases between. The CDR3 runs 13 residues. The CDR3 coding sequence is TGTGCCAGCAGTGCTTTCACGGATCAGCCCCAGCATTTT. Translation: CASSAFTDQPQHF.

In its sample, this clonotype was seen a few times. This sequence joins TRBV5-4 and TRBJ2-4, with TRBD2 identical over 12 bases. Germline-derived CDR1 and CDR2 are SGHNT and YYREEE (reference sequence). The J segment lost 3 bases and the V segment lost 1 base, leaving 11 bases of the junction unmatched. CDR3 length equals 19 residues. CDR3 protein: CASSLPGLAGPGGKNIQYF. The CDR3 bases are TGTGCCAGCAGCTTGCCGGGACTAGCGGGCCCTGGGGGCAAAAACATTCAGTACTTC.

This clonotype was observed a handful of times. This sequence joins TRBV30 and TRBJ2-5; D uncertain. V lost 1 base, J lost 4 bases, and 7 bases lay in between. The CDR3 has 12 amino acids. The germline CDR1 and CDR2 sequences are GTSNPN and SVGIG (reference sequence). The CDR3 sequence: CAWSGQVETQYF. The CDR3 DNA reads TGTGCCTGGAGTGGTCAAGTAGAGACCCAGTACTTC.

Many counts were recorded for this clonotype. The chain joins TRBV7-9 to TRBJ2-1; the D is unclear. Germline CDR1 SEHNR, CDR2 FQNEAQ (reference sequence). Trimming removed 1 base at V and 4 bases at J, with 8 bases between. CDR3 length equals 14 residues. The CDR3 DNA reads as TGTGCCAGCAGCTTAGATTCTAGATACAATGAGCAGTTCTTC. Its protein is CASSLDSRYNEQFF. Based on the CDR3 plus reference TRBV7-9 and TRBJ2-1, the full variable domain is DTGVSQNPRHKITKRGQNVTFRCDPISEHNRLYWYRQTLGQGPEFLTYFQNEAQLEKSRLLSDRFSAERPKGSFSTLEIQRTEQGDSAMYLCASSLDSRYNEQFFGPGTRLTVL.

The rearrangement links TRBV30 to TRBJ2-5, with no clear D. The CDR3 extends over 11 amino acids. Germline loops: CDR1 GTSNPN, CDR2 SVGIG (reference sequence). V was cut by 1 base and J by 4 bases, with 4 bases left in between. CDR3 loop: CAWSEGETQYF. Here the CDR3 DNA reads TGTGCCTGGAGTGAGGGAGAGACCCAGTACTTC.

This clonotype was recorded at least ten times. The chain has TRBV20-1 and TRBJ2-3; 12 bases line up with TRBD2. The germline gives CDR1 DFQATT, CDR2 SNEGSKA (reference sequence). The CDR3 sequence is 15 residues long. The junction had 5 bases not matched to a gene; V was cut back by 6 bases and J by 1 base. Here the CDR3 DNA reads TGCAGTGCGAGACTAGCGGGAGTGGGCACAGATACGCAGTATTTT. Translated: CSARLAGVGTDTQYF.

The genes are TRBV30 and TRBJ2-3, with 9 bases lining up with TRBD2. CDR1 and CDR2 (germline): GTSNPN, SVGIG (reference sequence). Trimming cost V 1 base and J 3 bases; bases outside gene matches: 2. The CDR3 runs 14 residues. The CDR3 loop is CAWSGGRATDTQYF. CDR3 DNA: TGTGCCTGGAGTGGCGGGAGGGCAACAGATACGCAGTATTTT.

About this clonotype itself: One base away lies a much larger clone, so this may be a sequencing read error. The gene calls are TRBV9 and TRBJ2-1, with D possibly matching TRBD1 (7 bases). The CDR3 is 19 residues long. V was clipped by 4 bases and J by 0 bases, with 23 bases between them. CDR1 SGDLS and CDR2 YYNGEE come from the germline V gene. The CDR3 loop reads CASSREGAGHHSSYNEQFF. CDR3 nucleotide sequence: TGTGCCAGCAGCAGAGAGGGGGCGGGGCACCATAGCTCCTACAATGAGCAGTTCTTC.

Many counts were recorded for this clonotype. V usage is TRBV5-1 and J usage is TRBJ2-1; 8 positions match TRBD1. CDR1 and CDR2 (germline): SGHRS, YFSETQ. V lost 7 bases to trimming and J lost 8 bases; unmatched junction nucleotides: 8. CDR3 length equals 13 residues. The CDR3 coding sequence is TGCGCCAGCGGACGCCTGACAGGGGATGAGCAGTTCTTC. This translates into CASGRLTGDEQFF.